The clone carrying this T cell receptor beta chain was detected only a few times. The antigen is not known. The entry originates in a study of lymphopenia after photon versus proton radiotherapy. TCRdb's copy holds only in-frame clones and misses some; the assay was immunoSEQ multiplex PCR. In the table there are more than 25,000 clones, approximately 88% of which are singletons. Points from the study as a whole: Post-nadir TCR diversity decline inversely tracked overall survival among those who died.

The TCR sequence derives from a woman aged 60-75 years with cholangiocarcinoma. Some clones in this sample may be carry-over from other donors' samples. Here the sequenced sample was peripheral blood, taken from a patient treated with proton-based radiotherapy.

CDR3 sequence: CASSPGTVLVGYTF. Here the CDR3 DNA reads TGTGCCAGCAGCCCGGGGACCGTCCTCGTTGGCTACACCTTC. The rearrangement joins TRBV7-9 to TRBJ1-2; tentatively, D is TRBD1 (5 bases). The length of the CDR3 is 14 residues. Germline V lookup: CDR1 SEHNR, CDR2 FQNEAQ (reference sequence). V was trimmed by 5 bases and J by 7 bases, leaving 17 bases between them.